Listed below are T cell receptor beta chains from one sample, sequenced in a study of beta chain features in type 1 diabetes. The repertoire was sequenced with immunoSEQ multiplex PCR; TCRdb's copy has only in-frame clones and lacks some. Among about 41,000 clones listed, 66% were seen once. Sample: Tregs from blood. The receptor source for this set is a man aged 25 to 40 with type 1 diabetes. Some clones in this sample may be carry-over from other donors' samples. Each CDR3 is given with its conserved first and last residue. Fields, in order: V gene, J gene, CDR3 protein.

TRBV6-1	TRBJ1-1	CASSRGGLNTEAFF
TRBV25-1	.	CANSPGGDSYEQYF
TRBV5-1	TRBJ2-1	CASSLVPGLAAYNEQFF
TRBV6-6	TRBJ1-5	CASSHRGYQPQHF
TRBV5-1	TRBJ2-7	CASSPRAGGYEQYF
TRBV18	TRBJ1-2	CASSPSGGSLGYTF
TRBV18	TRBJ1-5	CASSLSTGRDQPQHF
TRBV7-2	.	CASSLGSTYEQYF
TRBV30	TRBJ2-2	CAWSVLAGARSGELFF
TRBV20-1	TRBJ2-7	CSASSGEEQYF
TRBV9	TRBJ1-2	CASSRGVGVGYTF
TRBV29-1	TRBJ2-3	CSVRGSTDTQYF
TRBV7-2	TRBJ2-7	CASSSHASGPYEQYF
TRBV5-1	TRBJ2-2	CASSPRGTGELFF
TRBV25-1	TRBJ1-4	CASSELGSGNEKLFF
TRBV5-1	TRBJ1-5	CASSLAGSVNQPQHF
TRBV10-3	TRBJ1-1	CAISGAEMNTEAFF
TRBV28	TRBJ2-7	CASSSHYEQYF
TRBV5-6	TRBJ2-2	CASSFPGKGGWGTGELFF
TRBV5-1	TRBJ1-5	CASSTTGDQPQHF
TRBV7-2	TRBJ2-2	CASSLGGAPGELFF
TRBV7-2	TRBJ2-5	CASSLRRGGRGETQYF
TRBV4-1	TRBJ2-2	CASSQGLLTRELFF
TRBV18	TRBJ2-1	CASSPTHGPTEIEQFF
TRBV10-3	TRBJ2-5	CAIREQGETQYF
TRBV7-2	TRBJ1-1	CASNPGLTEAFF
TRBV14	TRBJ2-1	CASSQRRTGGFREQFF
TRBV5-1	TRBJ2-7	CASSSPGTGGYEQYF